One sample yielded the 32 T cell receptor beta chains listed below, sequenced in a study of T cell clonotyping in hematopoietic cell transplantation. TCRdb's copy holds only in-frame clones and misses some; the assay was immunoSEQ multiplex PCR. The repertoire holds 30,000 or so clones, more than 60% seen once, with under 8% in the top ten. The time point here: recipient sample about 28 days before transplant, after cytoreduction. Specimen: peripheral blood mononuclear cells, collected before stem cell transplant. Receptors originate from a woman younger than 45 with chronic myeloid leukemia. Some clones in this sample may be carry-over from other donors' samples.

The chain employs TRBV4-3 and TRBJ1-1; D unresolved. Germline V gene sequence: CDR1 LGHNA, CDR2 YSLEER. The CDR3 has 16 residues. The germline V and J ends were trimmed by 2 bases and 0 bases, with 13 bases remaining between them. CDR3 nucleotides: TGCGCCAGCAGCCAAAGTTCGGCGGGTATGAACACTGAAGCTTTCTTT. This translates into CASSQSSAGMNTEAFF.

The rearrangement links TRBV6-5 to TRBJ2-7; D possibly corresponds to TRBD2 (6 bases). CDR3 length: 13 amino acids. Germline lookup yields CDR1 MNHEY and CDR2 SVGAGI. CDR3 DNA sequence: TGTGTCGCGGGGCAGCCGTATCCCTACGAGCAGTACTTC. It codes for CVAGQPYPYEQYF.

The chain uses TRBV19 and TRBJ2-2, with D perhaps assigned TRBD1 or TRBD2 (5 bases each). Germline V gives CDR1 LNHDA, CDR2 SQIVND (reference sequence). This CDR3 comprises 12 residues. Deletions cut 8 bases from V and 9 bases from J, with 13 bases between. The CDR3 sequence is CASGTDRRELFF. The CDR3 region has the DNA TGTGCCAGTGGGACCGACCGAAGGGAGCTGTTTTTT. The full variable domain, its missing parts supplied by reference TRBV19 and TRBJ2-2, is DGGITQSPKYLFRKEGQNVTLSCEQNLNHDAMYWYRQDPGQGLRLIYYSQIVNDFQKGDIAEGYSVSREKKESFPLTVTSAQKNPTAFYLCASGTDRRELFFGEGSRLTVL.

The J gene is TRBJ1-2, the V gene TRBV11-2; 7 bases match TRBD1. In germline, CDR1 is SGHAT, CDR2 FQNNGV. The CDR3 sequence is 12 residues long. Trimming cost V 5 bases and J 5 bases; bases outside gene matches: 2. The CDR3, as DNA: TGTGCCAGCAGCCCGGGACAGTATGGCTACACCTTC. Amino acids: CASSPGQYGYTF.

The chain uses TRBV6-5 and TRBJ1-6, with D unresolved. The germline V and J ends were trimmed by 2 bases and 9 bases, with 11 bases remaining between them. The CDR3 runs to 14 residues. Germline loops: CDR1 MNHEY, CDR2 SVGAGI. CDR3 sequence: CASSYAGRASPLHF. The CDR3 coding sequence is TGTGCCAGCAGTTACGCGGGCCGGGCTTCACCCCTCCACTTT.

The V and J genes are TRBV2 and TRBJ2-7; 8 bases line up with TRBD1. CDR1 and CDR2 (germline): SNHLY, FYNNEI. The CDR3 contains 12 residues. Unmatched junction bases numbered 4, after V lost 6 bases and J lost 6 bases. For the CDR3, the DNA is TGTGCCAGCAGCTCGGACAGGGCCGAGCAGTACGTC. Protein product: CASSSDRAEQYV.

CDR3 in amino acids: CASSLVRGYYEQYF. The CDR3 DNA follows: TGTGCCAGCAGTTTGGTCAGGGGCTACTACGAGCAGTACTTC. This chain connects TRBV27 to TRBJ2-7; TRBD1 is a possible D gene (6 bases). Trimming pared 3 bases from V and 3 bases from J, leaving 12 bases between. Germline V CDR1 and CDR2: MNHEY, SMNVEV (reference sequence). The length of the CDR3 is 14 residues.

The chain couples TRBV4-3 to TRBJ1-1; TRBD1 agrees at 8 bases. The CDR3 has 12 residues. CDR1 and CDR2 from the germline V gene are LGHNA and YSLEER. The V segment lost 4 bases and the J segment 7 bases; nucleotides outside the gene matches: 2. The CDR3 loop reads CASSRTGGEAFF. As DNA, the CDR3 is TGCGCCAGCAGCCGAACAGGGGGTGAAGCTTTCTTT.

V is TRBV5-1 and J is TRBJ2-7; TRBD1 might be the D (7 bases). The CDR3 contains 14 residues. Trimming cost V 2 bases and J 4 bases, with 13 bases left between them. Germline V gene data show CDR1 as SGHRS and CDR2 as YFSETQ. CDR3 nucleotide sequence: TGCGCCAGCAGCTTTGGAGGGGACAGATACGAGCAGTACTTC. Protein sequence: CASSFGGDRYEQYF.

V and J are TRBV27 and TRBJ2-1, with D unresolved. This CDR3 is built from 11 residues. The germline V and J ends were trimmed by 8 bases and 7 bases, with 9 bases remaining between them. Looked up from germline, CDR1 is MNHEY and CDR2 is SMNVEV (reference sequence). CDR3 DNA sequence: TGTGCCAGCGGGGTGGGAAATGAGCAGTTCTTC. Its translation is CASGVGNEQFF.

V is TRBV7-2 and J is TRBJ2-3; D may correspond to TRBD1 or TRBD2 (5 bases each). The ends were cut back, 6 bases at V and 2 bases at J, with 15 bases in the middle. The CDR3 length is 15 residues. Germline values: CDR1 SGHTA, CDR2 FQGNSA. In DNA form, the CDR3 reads TGTGCCAGCAGTAGGGGACCGATGAACACAGATACGCAGTATTTT. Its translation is CASSRGPMNTDTQYF.

The CDR3 nucleotides read TGTGCCAGCAGCTTGGTCGTCTCCAGCTCCTACAATGAGCAGTTCTTC. It encodes CASSLVVSSSYNEQFF. This chain links TRBV5-4 with TRBJ2-1, with D unclear. The CDR3 spans 16 residues. The V end was cut by 0 bases, the J end by 0 bases, with 10 bases between. In germline, CDR1 is SGHNT, CDR2 YYREEE (reference sequence). Full variable domain (missing parts from reference TRBV5-4 and TRBJ2-1): ETGVTQSPTHLIKTRGQQVTLRCSSQSGHNTVSWYQQALGQGPQFIFQYYREEENGRGNFPPRFSGLQFPNYSSELNVNALELDDSALYLCASSLVVSSSYNEQFFGPGTRLTVL.

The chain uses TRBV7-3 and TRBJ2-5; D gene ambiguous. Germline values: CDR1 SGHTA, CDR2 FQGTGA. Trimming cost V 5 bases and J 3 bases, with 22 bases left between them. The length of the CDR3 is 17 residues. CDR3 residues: CASSVKGRAPKKETQYF. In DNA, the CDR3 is TGTGCCAGCAGCGTAAAAGGTCGGGCGCCGAAAAAAGAGACCCAGTACTTC.

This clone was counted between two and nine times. This CDR3 is CASSSDYQETQYF. Written as DNA, the CDR3 is TGTGCCAGCAGCTCAGACTACCAAGAGACCCAGTACTTC. The chain employs TRBV5-4 and TRBJ2-5; D is uncertain. Germline V gene sequence: CDR1 SGHNT, CDR2 YYREEE (reference sequence). The germline V and J ends were trimmed by 3 bases and 0 bases, with 6 bases remaining between them. The CDR3 length is 13 residues.

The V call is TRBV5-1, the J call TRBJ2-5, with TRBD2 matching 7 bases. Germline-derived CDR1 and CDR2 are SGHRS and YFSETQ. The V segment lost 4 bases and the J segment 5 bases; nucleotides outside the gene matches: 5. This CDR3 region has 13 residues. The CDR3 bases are TGCGCCAGCAGCCCGGGGGGATTGGAGACCCAGTACTTC. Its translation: CASSPGGLETQYF.

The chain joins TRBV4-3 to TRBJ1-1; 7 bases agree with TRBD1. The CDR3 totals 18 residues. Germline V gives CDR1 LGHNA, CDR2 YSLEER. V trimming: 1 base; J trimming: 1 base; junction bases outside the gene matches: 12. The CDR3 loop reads CASSQGLGRGQRNTEAFF. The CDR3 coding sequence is TGCGCCAGCAGCCAAGGACTCGGGCGGGGACAGCGGAACACTGAAGCTTTCTTT.

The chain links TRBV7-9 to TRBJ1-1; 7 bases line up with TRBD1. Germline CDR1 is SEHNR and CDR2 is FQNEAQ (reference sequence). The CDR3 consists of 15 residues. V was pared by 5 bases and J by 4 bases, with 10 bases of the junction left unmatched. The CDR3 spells CASSRKGPGGTEAFF. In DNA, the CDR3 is TGTGCCAGCAGCCGTAAGGGCCCAGGGGGCACTGAAGCTTTCTTT. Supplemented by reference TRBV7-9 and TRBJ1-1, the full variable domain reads DTGVSQNPRHKITKRGQNVTFRCDPISEHNRLYWYRQTLGQGPEFLTYFQNEAQLEKSRLLSDRFSAERPKGSFSTLEIQRTEQGDSAMYLCASSRKGPGGTEAFFGQGTRLTVV.

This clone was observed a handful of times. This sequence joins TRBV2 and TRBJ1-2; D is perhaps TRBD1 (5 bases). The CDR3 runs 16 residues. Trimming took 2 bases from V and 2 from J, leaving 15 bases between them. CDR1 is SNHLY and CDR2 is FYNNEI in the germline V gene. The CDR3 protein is CASSEPGMASNYGYTF. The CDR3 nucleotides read TGTGCCAGCAGTGAACCAGGGATGGCCTCCAACTATGGCTACACCTTC.

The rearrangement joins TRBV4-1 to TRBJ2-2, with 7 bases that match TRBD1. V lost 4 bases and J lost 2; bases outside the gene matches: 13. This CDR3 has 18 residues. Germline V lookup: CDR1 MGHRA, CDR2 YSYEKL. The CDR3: CASSLKTGVAANTGELFF. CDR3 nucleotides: TGCGCCAGCAGCCTCAAAACAGGGGTGGCAGCAAACACCGGGGAGCTGTTTTTT.

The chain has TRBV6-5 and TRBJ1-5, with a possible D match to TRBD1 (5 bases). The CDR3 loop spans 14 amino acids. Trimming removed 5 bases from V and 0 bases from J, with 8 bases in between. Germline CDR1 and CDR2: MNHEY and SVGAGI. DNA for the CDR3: TGTGCCAGCAGTCGGACACATAGCAATCAGCCCCAGCATTTT. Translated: CASSRTHSNQPQHF.

The CDR3 loop is CASSQWGRVDEKLFF. CDR3 nucleotide sequence: TGCGCCAGCAGCCAATGGGGGAGGGTGGATGAAAAACTGTTTTTT. This chain links TRBV4-1 with TRBJ1-4; perhaps TRBD1 as D (5 bases). V gave up 2 bases and J gave up 6 bases, with 13 bases separating them. Germline V lookup: CDR1 MGHRA, CDR2 YSYEKL. The CDR3 length is 15 residues.

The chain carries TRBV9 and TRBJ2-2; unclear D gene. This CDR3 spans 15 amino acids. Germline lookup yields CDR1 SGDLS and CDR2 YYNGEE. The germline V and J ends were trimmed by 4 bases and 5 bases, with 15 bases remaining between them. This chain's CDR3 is CASSPRSGNTGELFF. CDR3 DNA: TGTGCCAGCAGCCCCCGGTCGGGTAATACCGGGGAGCTGTTTTTT. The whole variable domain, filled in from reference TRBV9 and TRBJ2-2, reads DSGVTQTPKHLITATGQRVTLRCSPRSGDLSVYWYQQSLDQGLQFLIQYYNGEERAKGNILERFSAQQFPDLHSELNLSSLELGDSALYFCASSPRSGNTGELFFGEGSRLTVL.

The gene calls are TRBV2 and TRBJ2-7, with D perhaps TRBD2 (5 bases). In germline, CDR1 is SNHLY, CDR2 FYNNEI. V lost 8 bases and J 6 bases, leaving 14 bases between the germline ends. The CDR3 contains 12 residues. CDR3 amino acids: CASRSGSAEQYF. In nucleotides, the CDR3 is TGTGCCAGCCGTTCGGGGTCGGCCGAGCAGTACTTC.

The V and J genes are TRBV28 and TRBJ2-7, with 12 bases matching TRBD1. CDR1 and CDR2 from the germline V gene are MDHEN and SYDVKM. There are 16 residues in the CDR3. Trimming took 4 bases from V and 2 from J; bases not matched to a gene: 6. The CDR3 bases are TGTGCCAGCAGTTCTTATGGGACAGGGGGCCCCTACGAGCAGTACTTC. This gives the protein CASSSYGTGGPYEQYF.

CDR3 in DNA: TGTGCCAGTAATCAGGGTGCTCAGCCCCAGCATTTT. Protein sequence: CASNQGAQPQHF. The rearrangement joins TRBV19 to TRBJ1-5, with a tentative D call TRBD1 (5 bases). Between the trimmed V and J ends, which lost 7 bases and 6 bases, there was a span of 10 bases. The CDR3 runs 12 residues. Germline values: CDR1 LNHDA, CDR2 SQIVND (reference sequence).

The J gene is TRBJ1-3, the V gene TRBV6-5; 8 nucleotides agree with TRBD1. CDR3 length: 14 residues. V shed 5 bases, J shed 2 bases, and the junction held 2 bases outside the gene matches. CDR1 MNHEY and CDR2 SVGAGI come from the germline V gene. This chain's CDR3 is CASSADRAGNTIYF. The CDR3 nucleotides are TGTGCCAGCAGTGCGGACAGGGCTGGAAACACCATATATTTT.

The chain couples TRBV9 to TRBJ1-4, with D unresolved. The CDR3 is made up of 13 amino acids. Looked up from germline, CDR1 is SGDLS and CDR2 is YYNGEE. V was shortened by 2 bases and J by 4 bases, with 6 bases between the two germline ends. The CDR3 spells CASSVNFNEKLFF. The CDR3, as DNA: TGTGCCAGCAGCGTTAATTTTAATGAAAAACTGTTTTTT.

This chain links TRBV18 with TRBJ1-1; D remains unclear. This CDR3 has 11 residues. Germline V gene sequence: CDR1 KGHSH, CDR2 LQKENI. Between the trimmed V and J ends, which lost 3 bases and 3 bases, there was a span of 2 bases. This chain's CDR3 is CASSPDTEAFF. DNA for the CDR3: TGTGCCAGCTCACCTGACACTGAAGCTTTCTTT.

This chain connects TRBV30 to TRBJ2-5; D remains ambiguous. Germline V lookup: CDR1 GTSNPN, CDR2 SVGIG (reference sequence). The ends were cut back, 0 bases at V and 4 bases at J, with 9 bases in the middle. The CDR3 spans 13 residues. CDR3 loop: CAWSVWNGETQYF. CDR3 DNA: TGTGCCTGGAGTGTTTGGAATGGAGAGACCCAGTACTTC.

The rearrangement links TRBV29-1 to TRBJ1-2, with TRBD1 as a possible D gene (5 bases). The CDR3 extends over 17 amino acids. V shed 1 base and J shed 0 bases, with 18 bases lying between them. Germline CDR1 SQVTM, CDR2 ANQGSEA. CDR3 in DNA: TGCAGCGTTGAAGGGAATATGGGACTCTTGGCTAACTATGGCTACACCTTC. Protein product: CSVEGNMGLLANYGYTF.

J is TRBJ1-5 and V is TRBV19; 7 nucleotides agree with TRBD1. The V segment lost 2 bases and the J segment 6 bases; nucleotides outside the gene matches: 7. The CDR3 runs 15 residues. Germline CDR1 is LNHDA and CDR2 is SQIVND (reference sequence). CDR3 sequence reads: CASSINFRDSQPQHF. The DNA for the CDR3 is TGTGCCAGTAGTATAAATTTTCGGGACAGTCAGCCCCAGCATTTT.

The CDR3 DNA follows: TGCAGTGCTAGAAAGGCGGACCGCTACACCTTC. Translating it yields CSARKADRYTF. The V call is TRBV20-1, the J call TRBJ1-2; D gene unclear. The germline V gene encodes CDR1 DFQATT and CDR2 SNEGSKA (reference sequence). CDR3 length: 11 residues. The V end lost 2 bases, the J end lost 9 bases, and 10 bases lay between the germline ends.